This T cell receptor beta chain is drawn from a study of response to subunit inactivated influenza vaccine (dated by TCRdb to between 2018 and 2020). Looking at the study overall: Deep quantitative T cell receptor repertoire profiling was used in the study to track responses to a trivalent subunit inactivated influenza vaccine.

A note on this clonotype: The antigen it binds to is not known. It has no much larger one-base neighbor in the sample; base qualities were not kept.

Trimming costs V 11 bases and J 6 bases, and their ends lie 13 bases apart. The germline V gene yields MNHEY for CDR1 and SVGEGT for CDR2. The CDR3 starts with the cysteine, ends with the phenylalanine, and has 12 residues. The entry retains the CDR3 DNA only, 36 bases that are in frame from base 1. The protocol used for the library was RT-PCR. The sample was run on an Illumina HiSeq 2500. Clones were called with MiXCR by TCRdb after fastp trimmed the public reads at Q25, and only in-frame beta chains were retained. For every CDR3 protein sequence, its rows merge into one entry that carries the most common genes and DNA. This sample lists about 190,000 distinct CDR3 sequences; around 14% were detected once. The ten largest clonotypes hold approximately 25% of the sample. The paper's findings and limits, for the study overall: The authors proposed that each seasonal influenza vaccination may bring in only a limited number of new T cells.

The sample in question was CD8+ T cells sorted from PBMCs, obtained roughly 5 days after vaccination. The sequence links TRBV6-2 or TRBV6-3 to TRBJ2-2, with the D assignment possibly TRBD1 or TRBD2, given 6 matching bases for each. The receptor comes from a man aged 50 to 60 who received an inactivated influenza vaccine. Donor details come from another sample of the same person, matched by shared clones. The CDR3 region: CAAEGGPGELFF. The bases read TGTGCCGCCGAAGGGGGGCCCGGGGAGCTGTTTTTT.